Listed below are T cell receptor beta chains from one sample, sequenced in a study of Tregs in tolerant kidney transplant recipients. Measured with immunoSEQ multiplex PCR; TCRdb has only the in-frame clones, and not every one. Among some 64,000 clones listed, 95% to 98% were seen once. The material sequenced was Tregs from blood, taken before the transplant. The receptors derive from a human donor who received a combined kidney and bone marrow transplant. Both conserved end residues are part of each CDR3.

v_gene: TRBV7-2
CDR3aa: CASSLVRLPDTQYF

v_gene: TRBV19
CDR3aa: CASRSGTEARRDGYTF

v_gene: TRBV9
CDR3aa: CASGLGQGVEKLFF

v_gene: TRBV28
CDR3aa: CASSFIAAGGSYEQYF

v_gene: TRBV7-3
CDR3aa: CASRPGGSNTGELFF

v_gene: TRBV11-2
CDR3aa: CASSLVMSGTGFGNEQFF

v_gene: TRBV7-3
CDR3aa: CASRPGQGASGYTF

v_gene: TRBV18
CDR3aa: CASSPPNTANTEAFF

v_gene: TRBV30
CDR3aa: CAWEMDRGPTDTQYF

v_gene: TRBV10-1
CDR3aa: CARYLQLQGYTGELFF

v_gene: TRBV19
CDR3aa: CASSRSRNSLYNSPLHF

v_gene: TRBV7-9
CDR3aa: CASSDQGHEEAFF

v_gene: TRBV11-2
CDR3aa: CASARDRGMAGANVLTF

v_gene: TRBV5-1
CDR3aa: CASSLWGGKGEAFF

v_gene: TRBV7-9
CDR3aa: CASSFSGNSYEQYF

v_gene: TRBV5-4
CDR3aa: CASSARGFKNIQYF

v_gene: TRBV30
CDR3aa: CAWSQTANTEAFF

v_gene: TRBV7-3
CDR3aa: CASSLLRGGRDEQFF